These 3 T cell receptor beta chains share one sample of origin, sequenced in a study of CD8+ T cells in alopecia areata. Once RNA had been extracted, it was reverse transcribed into cDNA to act as the sequencing template. The repertoire was sequenced with immunoSEQ multiplex PCR; TCRdb's copy has only in-frame clones and lacks some. The sample shows 200,000 or so clones, less than 45% of them seen only once. Documented treatment: oral pan-JAK inhibitor, 5-10 mg twice daily. The source was CD4+ T cells sorted from blood, collected around week 30, from a patient treated with tofacitinib. The receptor set was obtained from a human donor with alopecia areata.

This chain joins TRBV7-9 and TRBJ1-5, with a tentative D call TRBD1 (6 bases). V lost 3 bases and J 2 bases, leaving 17 bases between the germline ends. The V gene's germline CDR1 is SEHNR and CDR2 FQNEAQ (reference sequence). There are 17 residues in the CDR3. CDR3 in amino acids: CASSFFPGESGNQPQHF. CDR3 nucleotides: TGTGCCAGCAGCTTCTTTCCAGGGGAGAGTGGCAATCAGCCCCAGCATTTT. Drawing the rest from reference TRBV7-9 and TRBJ1-5, the complete variable domain is DTGVSQNPRHKITKRGQNVTFRCDPISEHNRLYWYRQTLGQGPEFLTYFQNEAQLEKSRLLSDRFSAERPKGSFSTLEIQRTEQGDSAMYLCASSFFPGESGNQPQHFGDGTRLSIL.

The rearrangement joins TRBV7-9 to TRBJ1-5; TRBD1 agrees at 9 bases. Germline V lookup: CDR1 SEHNR, CDR2 FQNEAQ (reference sequence). J was trimmed by 6 bases and V by 5 bases; bases with no gene match: 8. This CDR3 has 15 residues. CDR3 protein: CASSPGQGRLQPQHF. The CDR3 region has the DNA TGTGCCAGCAGCCCGGGACAGGGAAGACTTCAGCCCCAGCATTTT.

This chain connects TRBV29-1 to TRBJ2-7, with TRBD1 identical over 8 bases. The V and J ends lost 8 bases and 0 bases, in that order; junction bases with no gene match: 9. This CDR3 contains 14 residues. Germline V gene sequence: CDR1 SQVTM, CDR2 ANQGSEA. CDR3 loop: CSIPGQGHSYEQYF. The CDR3 coding sequence is TGCAGCATACCTGGACAGGGTCACTCCTACGAGCAGTACTTC.